This T cell receptor beta chain was identified in a study of molecular identifiers for immune sequencing clone quantification. In germline, CDR1 is MGHRA, CDR2 YSYEKL. The V gene end was trimmed by 4 bases and the J gene end by 1 base; junction bases not matched to a gene: 12. CDR3 length: 17 residues. This clonotype was found many times. TCRdb reanalysed the PCR reads using MiXCR and keeps one entry per CDR3 protein. The sample holds about 36,000 distinct CDR3 sequences, approximately 17% seen once. The chain links TRBV4-1 to TRBJ2-5, with 7 bases that match TRBD2. This TCR was sampled from a human donor in good health. Some libraries in this study had Jurkat cell RNA spiked in. Input material: naive CD8+ T cells from blood, with Jurkat cell RNA spiked in. Sample subset: FACS-sorted CD8+CD4-CCR7+CD45RA+ naive T cells. This CDR3 is CASSRSQAGPLQETQYF. CDR3 DNA sequence: TGCGCCAGCAGCCGGAGTCAAGCGGGGCCGCTCCAAGAGACCCAGTACTTC.